This TCR beta chain was retrieved from a study of naive and memory T cell subsets. Both TRBC1 and TRBC2 were covered by a beta constant-region primer of two equimolar oligonucleotides. Ligated cDNA was amplified by four rounds of PCR with nested alpha and beta constant-region primers and SP2. TCRdb recomputed calls from the UMI-ligation and nested PCR reads with MiXCR, one row per CDR3 protein. The data show about 120,000 distinct CDR3 sequences, with 36% seen just once and approximately 0.9% held by the top ten. The CDR3 is 13 residues long. Germline V gene sequence: CDR1 SGHAT, CDR2 FQNNGV. With 5 bases clipped from V and 13 bases from J, the junction kept 14 bases outside the gene matches.

The chain carries TRBV11-2 and TRBJ2-7; 7 bases agree with TRBD1. Sequenced input: central memory CD4+ T cells from blood. The receptor comes from a human donor in good health. CDR3: CASSPNRDRAGYF. The DNA of the CDR3 is TGTGCCAGCAGCCCGAACCGGGACAGAGCTGGATACTTC.